This TCR beta chain was sequenced during a study of control samples from healthy donors and cancer patients. Sequenced by immunoSEQ multiplex PCR; TCRdb stores in-frame clones only, minus some. Among about 140,000 clones listed, 80% to 90% were seen once. Sequencing input: blood. The TCR sequence derives from a woman aged 25 to 45 in good health.

CDR3 residues: CASSEYRGLNTEAFF. DNA of the CDR3: TGCGCCAGCAGTGAGTATAGGGGACTGAACACTGAAGCTTTCTTT. V is TRBV10-1 and J is TRBJ1-1; weak D call: TRBD1 (5 bases). The ends were cut back, 1 base at V and 0 bases at J, with 9 bases in the middle. Germline assignment: CDR1 WNHNN and CDR2 SYGVQD (reference sequence). This CDR3 contains 15 residues.